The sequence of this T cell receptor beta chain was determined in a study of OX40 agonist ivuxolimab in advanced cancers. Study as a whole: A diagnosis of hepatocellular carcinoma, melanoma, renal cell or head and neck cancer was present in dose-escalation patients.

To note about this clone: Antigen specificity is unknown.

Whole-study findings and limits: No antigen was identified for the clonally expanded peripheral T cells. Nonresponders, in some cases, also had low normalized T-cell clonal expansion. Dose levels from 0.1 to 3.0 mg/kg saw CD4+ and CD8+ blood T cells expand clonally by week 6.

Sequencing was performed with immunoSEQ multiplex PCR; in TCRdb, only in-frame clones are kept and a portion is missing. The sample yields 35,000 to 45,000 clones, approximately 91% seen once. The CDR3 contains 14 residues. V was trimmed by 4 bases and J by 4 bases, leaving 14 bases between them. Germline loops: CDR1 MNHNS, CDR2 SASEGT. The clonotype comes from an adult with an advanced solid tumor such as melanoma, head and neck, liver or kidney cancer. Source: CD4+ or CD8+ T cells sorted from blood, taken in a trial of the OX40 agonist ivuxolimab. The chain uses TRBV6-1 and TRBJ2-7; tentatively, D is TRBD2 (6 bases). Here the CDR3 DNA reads TGTGCCAGCAGTGTACTTGGGGGGTCGTACGAGCAGTACTTC. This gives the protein CASSVLGGSYEQYF.